Listed below are T cell receptor beta chains from one sample, sequenced in a study of blood T cell repertoires in COVID-19. Sequencing was performed with immunoSEQ multiplex PCR; in TCRdb, only in-frame clones are kept and a portion is missing. Among about 240,000 clones listed, 83% were seen once. Sequencing was carried out using PBMCs or T cells enriched from blood (not recorded which). The receptors here all came from a middle-aged woman who had been exposed to COVID-19. Each CDR3 is given with its conserved first and last residue. The D gene is left open where the match is weak. For some rows the clone size is stated as once, few or many, or as a class when expanded; others skip it.

size,J,V,length,D,DNA,CDR3
.,TRBJ2-4,TRBV5-1,13,.,TGCGCCAGCACCCCCTCCAGGGGAGAGGAACTGTACTTC,CASTPSRGEELYF
few,TRBJ1-2,TRBV5-1,16,TRBD1,TGCGCCAGCAGCTTGTCGCCGGACAGGGGGGACTATGGCTACACCTTC,CASSLSPDRGDYGYTF
.,TRBJ1-1,TRBV7-9,11,.,TGTGCCAGCAGCCTCCGGGCTGAAGCTTTCTTT,CASSLRAEAFF
.,TRBJ1-5,TRBV12-3/TRBV12-4,13,TRBD1,TGTGCCAGCACCCGGAGGGGGCAGGCGCCCCAGCATTTT,CASTRRGQAPQHF
few,TRBJ1-4,TRBV5-1,13,.,TGCGCCAGCAGCCCAGGGTCGAATGAAAAACTGTTTTTT,CASSPGSNEKLFF
once,TRBJ2-2,TRBV24-1,16,.,TGTGCCACCAGTGATTTTTGGCCAGGGGACACCGGGGAGCTGTTTTTT,CATSDFWPGDTGELFF
.,TRBJ2-7,TRBV7-9,15,.,TGTGCCAGCAGCTTAGCGAGATGGGCTTTCTACGAGCAGTACTTC,CASSLARWAFYEQYF
.,TRBJ1-1,TRBV11-1,15,.,TGTGCCAGCAGCTTAGTGTCAGGGTGGGGCACTGAAGCTTTCTTT,CASSLVSGWGTEAFF
.,TRBJ2-1,TRBV12-5,16,TRBD2,TGTGCTAGTGGTTTGTCCCTAGCGGGGGGTTCCAATGAGCAGTTCTTC,CASGLSLAGGSNEQFF
.,TRBJ2-1,TRBV18,15,TRBD2,TGTGCCAGCTCACCACGCGGGGGGGCTCTAAATGAGCAGTTCTTC,CASSPRGGALNEQFF
.,TRBJ2-1,TRBV11-1,15,TRBD2,TGTGCCAGCAGCTTAGGGCGGGGGGACTCCAATGAGCAGTTCTTC,CASSLGRGDSNEQFF
.,TRBJ1-1,TRBV5-6,11,.,TGTGCCAGCAGCTTGGCCCTTGAAGCTTTCTTT,CASSLALEAFF
once,TRBJ2-1,TRBV5-1,15,.,TGCGCCAGCAGCTTTGAAGGGGGGGTGTGGAATGAGCAGTTCTTC,CASSFEGGVWNEQFF
.,TRBJ1-2,TRBV6-5,15,.,TGTGCCAGCAGCCCGGGGGACCTCCTTAACTATGGCTACACCTTC,CASSPGDLLNYGYTF
.,TRBJ1-2,TRBV5-1,15,.,TGCGCCAGCAGCCCGATACTGGACAGTACGAGTGGCTACACCTTC,CASSPILDSTSGYTF
.,TRBJ2-3,TRBV7-3,19,TRBD2,TGTGCCAGCAGCTCAAAAATGCCGGGACTAGCAGGGGTCACAGATACGCAGTATTTT,CASSSKMPGLAGVTDTQYF
.,TRBJ2-7,TRBV7-4,17,TRBD2,TGTGCCAGCAGTCACCTAATGGGCGGGGGGGAGGTCTACGAGCAGTACTTC,CASSHLMGGGEVYEQYF
.,TRBJ1-1,TRBV7-6,15,TRBD1,TGTGCCAGCAGCCGGACAGGGGTCGGGAACACTGAAGCTTTCTTT,CASSRTGVGNTEAFF
.,TRBJ2-5,TRBV5-1,15,TRBD1,TGCGCCAGCAGTAGGAGAACAGGGGGACAAGAGACCCAGTACTTC,CASSRRTGGQETQYF
.,TRBJ1-6,TRBV7-3,14,TRBD1,TGTGCCAGCAGCCGACAGGGCATGGGTTCACCCCTCCACTTT,CASSRQGMGSPLHF
.,TRBJ2-7,TRBV15,16,TRBD1,TGTGCCACCAGCAGAACCACCGGGACAGGGGTTTACGAGCAGTACTTC,CATSRTTGTGVYEQYF
.,TRBJ2-6,TRBV5-8,16,.,TGTGCCAGCAGCTTGGCCCGGAGGTCTGGGGCCAACGTCCTGACTTTC,CASSLARRSGANVLTF
.,TRBJ2-7,TRBV9,14,.,TGTGCCAGCAACCCCGACGGGTTCTCCTACGAGCAGTACTTC,CASNPDGFSYEQYF
.,TRBJ1-5,TRBV27,14,.,TGTGCCAGCAGTTGGGGGGGGGACAATCAGCCCCAGCATTTT,CASSWGGDNQPQHF
.,TRBJ2-1,TRBV5-4,17,TRBD2,TGTGCCAGCAGCTTGGGCCGCAGCCGGCTAGCGGGGGGAGAGCAGTTCTTC,CASSLGRSRLAGGEQFF
.,TRBJ1-4,TRBV11-2,17,.,TGTGCCAGCAGCTCGTCCCGGGACTTTTACGGCAATGAAAAACTGTTTTTT,CASSSSRDFYGNEKLFF
few,TRBJ1-1,TRBV7-3,13,.,TGTGCCAGCAGCTTAGGACAGAACACTGAAGCTTTCTTT,CASSLGQNTEAFF
.,TRBJ2-5,TRBV6-1,16,TRBD2,TGTGCCAGCAGTGAACCTGGTAGCGGGGGGCAAGAGACCCAGTACTTC,CASSEPGSGGQETQYF
.,TRBJ1-2,TRBV7-9,17,TRBD1,TGTGCCAGCAGCCGCTGGACAGGGGGCGCCCCTAACTATGGCTACACCTTC,CASSRWTGGAPNYGYTF
.,TRBJ2-1,TRBV5-1,15,TRBD2,TGCGCCAGCAGCTTTCTAGCGGGGACCTACAATGAGCAGTTCTTC,CASSFLAGTYNEQFF
.,TRBJ2-1,TRBV7-9,14,TRBD1,TGTGCCAGCAGCTGGACAGGGACCTACAATGAGCAGTTCTTC,CASSWTGTYNEQFF
.,TRBJ1-1,TRBV5-6,14,.,TGTGCCAGCACCTTCATCGGGGGAGGTACTGAAGCTTTCTTT,CASTFIGGGTEAFF
many,TRBJ2-7,TRBV11-1,15,TRBD1,TGTGCCAGCAGCTTGCGACAGGGGGTCTCCTACGAGCAGTACTTC,CASSLRQGVSYEQYF
.,TRBJ1-2,TRBV6-5,15,TRBD1,TGTGCCAGCAGTAACAGACAGGGGATATTGTCTGGCTACACCTTC,CASSNRQGILSGYTF
.,TRBJ1-2,TRBV5-6,14,.,TGTGCCAGCAGCTTGAGCAGGGGATGGAGTGGCTACACCTTC,CASSLSRGWSGYTF
.,TRBJ1-1,TRBV18,11,.,TGTGCCAGCTCACCGGACACGGAAGCTTTCTTT,CASSPDTEAFF
few,TRBJ2-6,TRBV6-4,18,.,TGTGCCTGCCAACCTATAGGGGCCTTGCACTCTGGGGCCAACGTCCTGACTTTC,CACQPIGALHSGANVLTF
.,TRBJ1-5,TRBV5-1,14,.,TGCGCCAGCAGCTTAATGGCAGGGAATCAGCCCCAGCATTTT,CASSLMAGNQPQHF
.,TRBJ1-1,TRBV30,14,TRBD1,TGTGCCTGGAGAGAACAGGGGACAGGGTTACAAGCTTTCTTT,CAWREQGTGLQAFF
few,TRBJ1-5,TRBV18,17,TRBD1,TGTGCCAGCTCACGGGACAGGGCACCGTCGGGCAATCAGCCCCAGCATTTT,CASSRDRAPSGNQPQHF
.,TRBJ2-3,TRBV7-2,14,.,TGTGCCAGCAGCTCAAACGGGGGTACAGATACGCAGTATTTT,CASSSNGGTDTQYF
.,TRBJ1-3,TRBV7-9,14,.,TGTGCCAGCAGCTCGGGGGTCTGGGGAAACACCATATATTTT,CASSSGVWGNTIYF